One sample yielded the 25 T cell receptor beta chains listed below, sequenced in a study of blood T cell repertoires in COVID-19 (dated by TCRdb to the early 2020s). Library preparation employed the immunoSEQ multiplex PCR assay. In its TCRdb copy, this immuneACCESS table keeps in-frame sequences only and misses some clones. Where compared with another copy, unresolved V genes explain less than half of these, and the others have no known cause. The sample yields a few hundred thousand clones; 70% to 90% were counted once. The top ten constitute about 2.1% of the sample. Source material: peripheral blood. The receptors stem from a man aged 25-45 years with active or convalescent COVID-19.

V usage is TRBV5-1 and J usage is TRBJ1-3, with D hard to call. Germline-derived CDR1 and CDR2 are SGHRS and YFSETQ. CDR3 length: 17 residues. V was cut by 0 bases and J by 0 bases, with 13 bases left in between. CDR3 nucleotides: TGCGCCAGCAGCTTGGTTACTGGGCCCTTCTCTGGAAACACCATATATTTT. Amino acids: CASSLVTGPFSGNTIYF. The variable domain in full, completed from reference TRBV5-1 and TRBJ1-3, reads KAGVTQTPRYLIKTRGQQVTLSCSPISGHRSVSWYQQTPGQGLQFLFEYFSETQRNKGNFPGRFSGRQFSNSRSEMNVSTLELGDSALYLCASSLVTGPFSGNTIYFGEGSWLTVV.

The chain joins TRBV5-6 to TRBJ2-3; weak D call: TRBD2 (6 bases). The CDR3 totals 17 residues. Trimming cost V 4 bases and J 4 bases, with 22 bases left between them. Germline CDR1 reads SGHDT; CDR2 reads YYEEEE. The CDR3 sequence is CASSAPPFGGASDTQYF. DNA for the CDR3: TGTGCCAGCAGCGCGCCTCCTTTCGGCGGGGCCTCAGATACGCAGTATTTT.

This chain joins TRBV3-1 (or the pseudogene TRBV3-2) and TRBJ2-7, with TRBD2 identical over 7 bases. The CDR3 length is 16 residues. Trimming cost V 4 bases and J 4 bases; bases outside gene matches: 13. The germline CDR1 and CDR2 sequences are LGHDT and YNNKEL (reference sequence). CDR3 region: CASSPQAGGNWYEQYF. CDR3 nucleotide sequence: TGTGCCAGCAGCCCTCAAGCCGGGGGGAATTGGTACGAGCAGTACTTC.

With respect to this clone: The sample contains more than one DNA sequence encoding this CDR3. This chain links TRBV19 with TRBJ1-3, with 7 positions matching TRBD1. The J segment lost 1 base and the V segment lost 6 bases, leaving 3 bases of the junction unmatched. This CDR3 comprises 14 residues. Germline V lookup: CDR1 LNHDA, CDR2 SQIVND (reference sequence). The CDR3 protein is CASSPTGSGNTIYF. The CDR3, as DNA: TGTGCCAGTAGCCCGACAGGGTCTGGAAACACCATATATTTT.

V and J are TRBV18 and TRBJ2-7; TRBD1 matches 8 bases. The V gene end was trimmed by 4 bases and the J gene end by 5 bases; junction bases not matched to a gene: 7. Germline CDR1 is KGHSH and CDR2 is LQKENI. The CDR3 sequence is 14 residues long. Here the CDR3 DNA reads TGTGCCAGCTCACTGGGACAGGATCTCCACGAGCAGTACTTC. This encodes CASSLGQDLHEQYF.

The chain employs TRBV2 and TRBJ1-1, with TRBD1 as a possible D gene (5 bases). V was trimmed by 6 bases and J by 7 bases, leaving 18 bases between them. From germline, CDR1 is SNHLY and CDR2 FYNNEI. The CDR3 loop spans 14 amino acids. This chain's CDR3 is CASRAGFVLIEAFF. The DNA for the CDR3 is TGTGCCAGCAGGGCAGGGTTTGTTCTTATTGAAGCTTTCTTT. The variable domain in full, completed from reference TRBV2 and TRBJ1-1, reads EPEVTQTPSHQVTQMGQEVILRCVPISNHLYFYWYRQILGQKVEFLVSFYNNEISEKSEIFDDQFSVERPDGSNFTLKIRSTKLEDSAMYFCASRAGFVLIEAFFGQGTRLTVV.

The chain recombines TRBV11-2 with TRBJ2-1, with 11 bases lining up with TRBD2. CDR3 size: 15 residues. V gave up 6 bases and J gave up 7 bases; unmatched junction bases: 8. In germline, CDR1 is SGHAT, CDR2 FQNNGV. The DNA for the CDR3 is TGTGCCAGCAGACCTACTAGCGGGGGTTTGAATGAGCAGTTCTTC. It is translated as CASRPTSGGLNEQFF.

The rearrangement joins TRBV5-4 to TRBJ2-3; TRBD2 agrees at 7 bases. This CDR3 comprises 15 residues. Trimming removed 1 base from V and 3 bases from J; junction bases left unmatched: 5. From germline, CDR1 is SGHNT and CDR2 YYREEE (reference sequence). As DNA, the CDR3 is TGTGCCAGCAGCTTGTTCGCGGGGGTAACAGATACGCAGTATTTT. Translation: CASSLFAGVTDTQYF.

The chain employs TRBV11-2 and TRBJ1-1; unclear D gene. The CDR3 runs 16 residues. CDR1 SGHAT and CDR2 FQNNGV come from the germline V gene. V gave up 0 bases and J gave up 3 bases, with 14 bases separating them. DNA of the CDR3: TGTGCCAGCAGCTTAGATGGTCGAGGGCGCGACACTGAAGCTTTCTTT. As protein: CASSLDGRGRDTEAFF.

J is TRBJ2-1 and V is TRBV6-1, with 7 bases lining up with TRBD2. V shed 1 base and J 2 bases; nucleotides not matched to a gene: 2. Germline CDR1 MNHNS, CDR2 SASEGT. This CDR3 comprises 15 residues. CDR3 sequence reads: CASSEGGGTYNEQFF. The DNA of the CDR3 is TGTGCCAGCAGTGAAGGGGGGGGAACCTACAATGAGCAGTTCTTC.

The chain employs TRBV4-2 and TRBJ1-2; 7 bases match TRBD1. V lost 0 bases to trimming and J lost 8 bases; unmatched junction nucleotides: 9. CDR3 length: 15 residues. CDR1 and CDR2 (germline): LGHNA, YNFKEQ. CDR3 sequence reads: CASSQETGWVGGYTF. Here the CDR3 DNA reads TGTGCCAGCAGCCAAGAGACAGGGTGGGTTGGGGGCTACACCTTC.

The CDR3 DNA is TGTGCCAGCTCCCGGGGTAGCGGGGTTGCAGATACGCAGTATTTT. Protein: CASSRGSGVADTQYF. The chain employs TRBV18 and TRBJ2-3, with TRBD2 matching over 8 bases. This CDR3 comprises 15 residues. The germline V gene has CDR1 KGHSH and CDR2 LQKENI. J gave up 4 bases and V 6 bases, and 9 bases lay outside the gene matches.

The sample holds a few counts of this clone. V is TRBV11-2 and J is TRBJ1-2, with D possibly matching TRBD1 (5 bases). The CDR3 sequence is 15 residues long. Germline V lookup: CDR1 SGHAT, CDR2 FQNNGV. V shed 3 bases and J shed 5 bases, with 16 bases lying between them. CDR3 loop: CASSLGGDRGYGYTF. The CDR3 nucleotides are TGTGCCAGCAGCTTGGGAGGGGACCGGGGATATGGCTACACCTTC.

The chain carries TRBV5-6 and TRBJ1-6; 7 bases line up with TRBD1. V lost 3 bases and J lost 4; bases outside the gene matches: 1. CDR1 is SGHDT and CDR2 is YYEEEE in the germline V gene. The CDR3 runs 14 residues. CDR3: CASSSGQYNSPLHF. The CDR3 DNA reads as TGTGCCAGCAGCTCGGGACAGTATAATTCACCCCTCCACTTT.

This chain links TRBV7-8 with TRBJ1-1; 7 nucleotides align to TRBD1. The CDR3 extends over 16 amino acids. Germline CDR1 and CDR2: SGHVS and FQNEAQ. V lost 1 base and J lost 5; bases outside the gene matches: 10. CDR3 amino acids: CASSLVRGDRATEAFF. The CDR3 nucleotides are TGTGCCAGCAGCTTAGTACGGGGAGACAGGGCTACTGAAGCTTTCTTT.

The chain has TRBV5-6 and TRBJ1-1; D is possibly TRBD1 (5 bases). Germline CDR1 and CDR2: SGHDT and YYEEEE. This CDR3 has 13 residues. V was shortened by 3 bases and J by 6 bases, with 12 bases between the two germline ends. The CDR3 DNA reads as TGTGCCAGCAGCTGGGGCGCCACAGCTGAAGCTTTCTTT. Its protein is CASSWGATAEAFF.

The chain employs TRBV29-1 and TRBJ1-2; D remains ambiguous. Deletions cut 4 bases from V and 2 bases from J, with 17 bases between. This CDR3 is built from 15 residues. Germline V gene data show CDR1 as SQVTM and CDR2 as ANQGSEA. CDR3 coding DNA: TGCAGCGTTGCTGGGCAGATTGCGAGAAACTATGGCTACACCTTC. It specifies CSVAGQIARNYGYTF.

The gene calls are TRBV3-1 (or the pseudogene TRBV3-2) and TRBJ1-2; D gene uncertain. The CDR3 is made up of 17 amino acids. Germline V CDR1 and CDR2: LGHDT, YNNKEL (reference sequence). V lost 2 bases, J lost 4 bases, and 20 bases lay in between. The DNA for the CDR3 is TGTGCCAGCAGCCAATTTGTGGGAGCAGGAACCCCCTATGGCTACACCTTC. As protein: CASSQFVGAGTPYGYTF.

The gene calls are TRBV6-2 or TRBV6-3 and TRBJ1-5; D unclear. Deletions cut 6 bases from V and 7 bases from J, with 22 bases between. The CDR3 runs 16 residues. Germline lookup yields CDR1 MNHEY and CDR2 SVGEGT. CDR3 loop: CASSYPYRVAEQPQHF. The CDR3, as DNA: TGTGCCAGCAGCTATCCCTACCGTGTGGCGGAACAGCCCCAGCATTTT.

The rearrangement joins TRBV5-1 to TRBJ1-1; D is undetermined. Germline V gene lookup returns CDR1 SGHRS and CDR2 YFSETQ. Trimming took 5 bases from V and 0 from J, leaving 8 bases between them. CDR3 length equals 13 residues. CDR3 coding DNA: TGCGCCAGCAGTTCAGATATGAACACTGAAGCTTTCTTT. Protein: CASSSDMNTEAFF.

This clone turned up a few times. The gene calls are TRBV27 and TRBJ2-1; TRBD2 aligns across 12 bases. The CDR3 length is 16 residues. The junction had 12 bases not matched to a gene; V was cut back by 8 bases and J by 7 bases. The V gene's germline CDR1 is MNHEY and CDR2 SMNVEV (reference sequence). The CDR3 protein is CASYTASGGAWNEQFF. CDR3 sequence (DNA): TGTGCCAGCTACACGGCTAGCGGGGGGGCGTGGAATGAGCAGTTCTTC.

This chain links TRBV7-9 with TRBJ2-5; 11 bases match TRBD2. V lost 5 bases, J lost 2 bases, and 7 bases stayed unmatched. Germline values: CDR1 SEHNR, CDR2 FQNEAQ (reference sequence). This CDR3 region has 16 residues. The CDR3 DNA reads TGTGCCAGCAGCCCACGACTAGCGGGGACACAAGAGACCCAGTACTTC. It encodes CASSPRLAGTQETQYF.

The gene calls are TRBV6-2 or TRBV6-3 and TRBJ1-2; 8 bases are shared with TRBD1. Germline V gene lookup returns CDR1 MNHEY and CDR2 SVGEGT. CDR3 length: 15 residues. The V segment lost 2 bases and the J segment 4 bases; nucleotides outside the gene matches: 6. The CDR3 loop is CASSYRQGPIYGYTF. DNA for the CDR3: TGTGCCAGCAGTTACAGACAGGGGCCCATCTATGGCTACACCTTC.

The V and J genes are TRBV15 and TRBJ2-1; 8 nucleotides agree with TRBD2. The CDR3 has 13 amino acids. V lost 5 bases to trimming and J lost 10 bases; unmatched junction nucleotides: 7. CDR1 is LNHNV and CDR2 is YYDKDF in the germline V gene (reference sequence). In DNA, the CDR3 is TGTGCCACCAGCGGGTCGGGGGGGCCGGAGCAGTTCTTC. Encoded protein: CATSGSGGPEQFF.

This clone came up once. The V call is TRBV3-1 (or the pseudogene TRBV3-2), the J call TRBJ2-7; 7 bases match TRBD2. J lost 7 bases, V lost 2 bases, and 8 bases had no gene match. The germline V gene encodes CDR1 LGHDT and CDR2 YNNKEL (reference sequence). There are 14 residues in the CDR3. For the CDR3, the DNA is TGTGCCAGCAGCCAAACCGGGACTACGAGGGAGCAGTACTTC. Translated, it gives CASSQTGTTREQYF.